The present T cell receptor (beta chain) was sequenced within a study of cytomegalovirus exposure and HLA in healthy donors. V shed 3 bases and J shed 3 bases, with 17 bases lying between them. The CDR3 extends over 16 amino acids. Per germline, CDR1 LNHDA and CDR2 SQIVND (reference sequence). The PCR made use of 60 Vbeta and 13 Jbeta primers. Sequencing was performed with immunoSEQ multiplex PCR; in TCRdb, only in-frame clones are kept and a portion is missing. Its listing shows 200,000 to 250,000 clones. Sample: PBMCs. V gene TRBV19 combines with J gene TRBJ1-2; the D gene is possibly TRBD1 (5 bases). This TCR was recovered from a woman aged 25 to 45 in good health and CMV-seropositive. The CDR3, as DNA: TGTGCCAGTAGTATGCGCGAACCATGGGGCGACTATGGCTACACCTTC. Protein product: CASSMREPWGDYGYTF.